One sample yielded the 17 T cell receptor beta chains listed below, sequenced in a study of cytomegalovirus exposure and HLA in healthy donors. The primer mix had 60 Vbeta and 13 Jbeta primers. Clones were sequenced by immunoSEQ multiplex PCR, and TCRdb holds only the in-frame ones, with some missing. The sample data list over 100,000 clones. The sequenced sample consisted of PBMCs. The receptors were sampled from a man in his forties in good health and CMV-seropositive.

CDR3 sequence reads: CASSQGQGGTQYF. CDR3 in DNA: TGTGCCAGTAGTCAAGGACAGGGAGGGACGCAGTATTTT. The chain couples TRBV19 to TRBJ2-3; the D gene is possibly TRBD1 (8 bases). The CDR3 totals 13 residues. Looked up from germline, CDR1 is LNHDA and CDR2 is SQIVND (reference sequence). V was cut by 5 bases and J by 9 bases, with 15 bases left in between.

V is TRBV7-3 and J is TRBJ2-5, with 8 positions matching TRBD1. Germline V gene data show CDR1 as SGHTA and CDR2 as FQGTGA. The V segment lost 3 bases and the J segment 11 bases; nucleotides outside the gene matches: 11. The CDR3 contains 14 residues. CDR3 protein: CASSFARGQGEQYF. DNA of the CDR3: TGTGCCAGCAGCTTTGCCAGGGGGCAAGGGGAGCAGTACTTC.

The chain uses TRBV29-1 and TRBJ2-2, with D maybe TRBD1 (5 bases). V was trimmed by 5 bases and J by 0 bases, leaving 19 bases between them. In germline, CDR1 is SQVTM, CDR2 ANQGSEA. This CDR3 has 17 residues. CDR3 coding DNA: TGCAGCGTTCAGGGCGACAGCAATTTCGCGAACACCGGGGAGCTGTTTTTT. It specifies CSVQGDSNFANTGELFF.

This chain's CDR3 is CASSPSPQFNEQFF. The CDR3 DNA follows: TGTGCCAGCAGCCCGTCCCCCCAGTTCAATGAGCAGTTCTTC. V is TRBV7-3 and J is TRBJ2-1; D not certain. This CDR3 is 14 amino acids long. Looked up from germline, CDR1 is SGHTA and CDR2 is FQGTGA. Trimming pared 5 bases from V and 6 bases from J, leaving 14 bases between.

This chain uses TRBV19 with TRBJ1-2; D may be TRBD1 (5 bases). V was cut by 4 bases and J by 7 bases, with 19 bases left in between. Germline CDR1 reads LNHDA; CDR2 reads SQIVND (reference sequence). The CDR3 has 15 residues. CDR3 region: CASSTHLDRTGGYTF. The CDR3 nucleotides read TGTGCCAGTAGTACCCACCTCGACAGAACTGGTGGCTACACCTTC.

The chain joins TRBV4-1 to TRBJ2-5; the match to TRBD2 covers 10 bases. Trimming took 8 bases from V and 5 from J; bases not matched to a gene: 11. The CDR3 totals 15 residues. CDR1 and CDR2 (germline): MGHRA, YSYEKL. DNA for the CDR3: TGCGCCAGCGGGAAGGAAGCGGGAGGGATGGAGACCCAGTACTTC. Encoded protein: CASGKEAGGMETQYF.

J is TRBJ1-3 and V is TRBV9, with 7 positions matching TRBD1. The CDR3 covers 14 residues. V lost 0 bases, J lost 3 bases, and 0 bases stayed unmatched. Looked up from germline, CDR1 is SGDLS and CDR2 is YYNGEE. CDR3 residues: CASSVGDSGNTIYF. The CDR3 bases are TGTGCCAGCAGCGTAGGGGACAGTGGAAACACCATATATTTT.

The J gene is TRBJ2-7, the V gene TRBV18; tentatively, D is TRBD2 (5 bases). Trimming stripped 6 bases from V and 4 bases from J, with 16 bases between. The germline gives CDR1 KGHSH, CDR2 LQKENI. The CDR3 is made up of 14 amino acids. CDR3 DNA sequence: TGTGCCAGCTCGCCCTACGGGATACCGTACGAGCAGTACTTC. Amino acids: CASSPYGIPYEQYF.

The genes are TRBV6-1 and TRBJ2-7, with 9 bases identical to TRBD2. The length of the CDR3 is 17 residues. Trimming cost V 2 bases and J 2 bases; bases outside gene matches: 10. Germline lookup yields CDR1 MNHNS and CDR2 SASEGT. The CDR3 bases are TGTGCCAGCAGTGAACTACCCCTGGCGGGAGGGCCCTACGAGCAGTACTTC. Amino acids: CASSELPLAGGPYEQYF.

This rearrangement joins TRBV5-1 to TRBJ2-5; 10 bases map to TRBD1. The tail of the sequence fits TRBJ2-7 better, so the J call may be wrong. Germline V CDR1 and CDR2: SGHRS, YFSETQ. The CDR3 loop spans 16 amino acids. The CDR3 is CASSLAPGQGYYEQYF. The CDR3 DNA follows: TGCGCCAGCAGCTTGGCCCCGGGACAGGGGTACTACGAGCAGTACTTC.

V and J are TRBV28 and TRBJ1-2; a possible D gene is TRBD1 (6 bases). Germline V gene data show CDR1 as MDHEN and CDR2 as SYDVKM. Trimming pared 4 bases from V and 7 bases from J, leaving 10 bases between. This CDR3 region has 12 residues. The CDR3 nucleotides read TGTGCCAGCAGTTCCGGGACAACTGGCTACACCTTC. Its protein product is CASSSGTTGYTF.

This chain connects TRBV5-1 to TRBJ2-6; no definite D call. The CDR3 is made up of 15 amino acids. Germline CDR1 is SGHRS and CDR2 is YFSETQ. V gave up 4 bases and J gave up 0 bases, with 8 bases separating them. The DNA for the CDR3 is TGCGCCAGCAGCCCAAGCCTCTCTGGGGCCAACGTCCTGACTTTC. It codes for CASSPSLSGANVLTF.

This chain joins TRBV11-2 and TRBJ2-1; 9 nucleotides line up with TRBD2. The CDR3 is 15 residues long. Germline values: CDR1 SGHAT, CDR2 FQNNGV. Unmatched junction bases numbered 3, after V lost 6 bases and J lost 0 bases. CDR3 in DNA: TGTGCCAGCAGTTTGACTAGCGGCTCCTACAATGAGCAGTTCTTC. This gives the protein CASSLTSGSYNEQFF.

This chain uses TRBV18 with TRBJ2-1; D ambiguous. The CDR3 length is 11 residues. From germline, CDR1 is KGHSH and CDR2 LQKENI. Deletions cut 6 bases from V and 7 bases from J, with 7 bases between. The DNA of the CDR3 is TGTGCCAGCTCCTATGAGAATGAGCAGTTCTTC. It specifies CASSYENEQFF.

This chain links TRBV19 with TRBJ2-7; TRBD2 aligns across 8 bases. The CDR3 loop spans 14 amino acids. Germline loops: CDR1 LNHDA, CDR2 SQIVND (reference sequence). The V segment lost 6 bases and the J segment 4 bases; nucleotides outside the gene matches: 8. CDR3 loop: CASRIREGRYEQYF. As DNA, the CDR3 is TGTGCCAGTAGAATTCGGGAGGGCCGGTACGAGCAGTACTTC.

The CDR3 here is CANQQAMNTEAFF. CDR3 sequence (DNA): TGTGCCAACCAACAGGCCATGAACACTGAAGCTTTCTTT. The genes are TRBV2 and TRBJ1-1; tentatively, D is TRBD1 (5 bases). Trimming removed 10 bases at V and 0 bases at J, with 12 bases between. CDR1 and CDR2 (germline): SNHLY, FYNNEI. The CDR3 extends over 13 amino acids.

CDR3 in amino acids: CASSQMTSGAPYEQYF. DNA of the CDR3: TGTGCCAGCAGTCAGATGACTAGCGGGGCACCCTACGAGCAGTACTTC. V and J are TRBV28 and TRBJ2-7; 11 bases are shared with TRBD2. The V gene's germline CDR1 is MDHEN and CDR2 SYDVKM. V was pared by 5 bases and J by 2 bases, with 8 bases of the junction left unmatched. The CDR3 runs 16 residues.